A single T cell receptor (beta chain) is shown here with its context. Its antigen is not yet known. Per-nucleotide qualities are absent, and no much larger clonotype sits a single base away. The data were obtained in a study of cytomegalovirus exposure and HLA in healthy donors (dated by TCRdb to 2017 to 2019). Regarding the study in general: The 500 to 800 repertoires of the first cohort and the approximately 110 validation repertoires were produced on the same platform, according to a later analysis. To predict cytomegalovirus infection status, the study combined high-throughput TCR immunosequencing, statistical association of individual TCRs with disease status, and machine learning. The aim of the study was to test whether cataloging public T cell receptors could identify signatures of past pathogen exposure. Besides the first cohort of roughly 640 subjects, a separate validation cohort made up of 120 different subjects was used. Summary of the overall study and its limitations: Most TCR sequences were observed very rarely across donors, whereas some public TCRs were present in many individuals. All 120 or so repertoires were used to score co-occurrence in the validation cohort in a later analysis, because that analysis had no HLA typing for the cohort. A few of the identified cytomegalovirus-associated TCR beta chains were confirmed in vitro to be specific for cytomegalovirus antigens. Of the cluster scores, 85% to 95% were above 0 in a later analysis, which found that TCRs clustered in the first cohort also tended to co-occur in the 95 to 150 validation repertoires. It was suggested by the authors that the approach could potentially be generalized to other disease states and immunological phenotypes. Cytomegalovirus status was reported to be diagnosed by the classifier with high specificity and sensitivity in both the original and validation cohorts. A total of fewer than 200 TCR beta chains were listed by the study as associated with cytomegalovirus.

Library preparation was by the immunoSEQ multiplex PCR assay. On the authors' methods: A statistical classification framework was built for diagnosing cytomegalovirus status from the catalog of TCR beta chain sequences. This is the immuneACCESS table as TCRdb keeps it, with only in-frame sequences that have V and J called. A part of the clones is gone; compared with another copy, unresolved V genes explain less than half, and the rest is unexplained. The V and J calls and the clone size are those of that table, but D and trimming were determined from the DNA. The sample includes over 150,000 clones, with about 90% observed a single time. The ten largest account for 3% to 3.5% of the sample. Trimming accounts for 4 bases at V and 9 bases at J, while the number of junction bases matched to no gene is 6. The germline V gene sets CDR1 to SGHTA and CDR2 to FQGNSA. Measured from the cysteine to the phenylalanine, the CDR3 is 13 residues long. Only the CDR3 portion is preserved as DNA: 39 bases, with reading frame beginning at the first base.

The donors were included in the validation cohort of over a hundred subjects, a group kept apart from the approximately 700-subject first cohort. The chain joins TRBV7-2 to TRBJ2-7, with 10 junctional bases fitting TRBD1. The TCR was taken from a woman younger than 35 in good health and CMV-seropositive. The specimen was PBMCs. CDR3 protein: CASSSRDRGWQYF. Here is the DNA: TGTGCCAGCAGCTCCCGGGACAGGGGATGGCAGTACTTC.